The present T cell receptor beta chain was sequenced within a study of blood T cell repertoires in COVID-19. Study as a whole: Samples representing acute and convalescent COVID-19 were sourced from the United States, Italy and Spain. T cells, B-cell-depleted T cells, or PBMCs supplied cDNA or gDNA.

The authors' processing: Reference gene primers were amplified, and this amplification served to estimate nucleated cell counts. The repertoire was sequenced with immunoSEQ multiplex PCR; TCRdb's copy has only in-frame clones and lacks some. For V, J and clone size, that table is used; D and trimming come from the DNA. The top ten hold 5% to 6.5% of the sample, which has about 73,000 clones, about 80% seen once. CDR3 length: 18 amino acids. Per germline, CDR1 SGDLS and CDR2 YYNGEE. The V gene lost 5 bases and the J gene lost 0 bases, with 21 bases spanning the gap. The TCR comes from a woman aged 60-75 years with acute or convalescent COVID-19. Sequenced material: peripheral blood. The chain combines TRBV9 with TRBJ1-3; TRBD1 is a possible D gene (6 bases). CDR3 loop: CASSLLDSAVSSGNTIYF. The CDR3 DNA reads TGTGCCAGCAGTCTACTGGACAGCGCTGTGAGCTCTGGAAACACCATATATTTT.